This is a list of T cell receptor beta chains from one sample in a study of response to subunit inactivated influenza vaccine. TCRdb independently ran MiXCR on the RT-PCR reads; one entry per CDR3 protein. In the table there are approximately 520,000 distinct CDR3 sequences, around 25% of which are singletons. The sequencing used CD4+ T cells sorted from PBMCs, collected about 5 days after vaccination. The receptors stem from a man between 50 and 59 years old who received an inactivated influenza vaccine. CDR3s include the opening cysteine and the closing phenylalanine or tryptophan. The D gene is left open where the match is weak. Clone size is given for some rows only: seen once, a few or many times, or a class if the clone is expanded.

size: few
V: TRBV5-1
D: NA
J: TRBJ2-6
CDR3: CASSLSASGANVLTF
DNA: TGCGCCAGCAGCTTAAGTGCCTCTGGGGCCAACGTCCTGACTTTC

size: few
V: TRBV7-9
D: TRBD1
J: TRBJ2-1
CDR3: CASSVRDRVDEQFF
DNA: TGTGCCAGCAGCGTCCGGGACAGGGTGGATGAGCAGTTCTTC

size: few
V: TRBV29-1
D: NA
J: TRBJ2-5
CDR3: CSVDRDIQETQYF
DNA: TGCAGCGTTGACCGGGACATCCAAGAGACCCAGTACTTC

size: NA
V: TRBV5-1
D: TRBD1
J: TRBJ2-1
CDR3: CASSREGTGEGQFF
DNA: TGCGCCAGCAGCCGCGAAGGGACAGGGGAAGGGCAGTTCTTC

size: few
V: TRBV20-1
D: NA
J: TRBJ1-1
CDR3: CSARGPGLSTEAFF
DNA: TGCAGTGCTAGAGGTCCAGGGTTAAGCACTGAAGCTTTCTTT

size: NA
V: TRBV25-1
D: NA
J: TRBJ2-7
CDR3: CASSVLGVDREQYF
DNA: TGTGCCAGCAGTGTTTTGGGGGTTGATCGCGAGCAGTACTTC

size: few
V: TRBV20-1
D: NA
J: TRBJ2-3
CDR3: CSASWGAKDTQYF
DNA: TGCAGTGCTAGTTGGGGGGCGAAAGATACGCAGTATTTT

size: few
V: TRBV11-1
D: TRBD1
J: TRBJ1-4
CDR3: CASSFLTTGGWTNEKLFF
DNA: TGTGCCAGCAGCTTTTTAACTACAGGGGGCTGGACTAATGAAAAACTGTTTTTT

size: few
V: TRBV7-2
D: NA
J: TRBJ2-7
CDR3: CASSQGGSLLEQYF
DNA: TGTGCCAGCAGCCAAGGGGGTAGCCTGCTAGAGCAGTACTTC

size: NA
V: TRBV20-1
D: TRBD2
J: TRBJ2-7
CDR3: CSANLGLAREQYF
DNA: TGCAGTGCTAACCTGGGACTAGCCCGCGAGCAGTACTTC

size: few
V: TRBV7-2
D: NA
J: TRBJ1-1
CDR3: CASSYGLGRGTEAFF
DNA: TGTGCCAGCAGCTACGGTTTGGGGCGTGGGACTGAAGCTTTCTTT

size: NA
V: TRBV10-3
D: TRBD2
J: TRBJ2-7
CDR3: CAISEGLAGAEQYF
DNA: TGTGCCATCAGTGAGGGACTAGCGGGAGCCGAGCAGTACTTC

size: NA
V: TRBV10-3
D: NA
J: TRBJ2-1
CDR3: CAIRRNRGGQFF
DNA: TGTGCCATCAGACGTAACAGGGGGGGTCAGTTCTTC

size: NA
V: TRBV6-5
D: TRBD1
J: TRBJ1-6
CDR3: CASSYSGQGAHSPLHF
DNA: TGTGCCAGCAGTTACTCGGGACAGGGGGCACATTCACCCCTCCACTTT

size: NA
V: TRBV7-3
D: NA
J: TRBJ2-1
CDR3: CASSTKPNSYNEQFF
DNA: TGTGCCAGCAGCACCAAACCGAACTCCTACAATGAGCAGTTCTTC

size: NA
V: TRBV2
D: NA
J: TRBJ2-1
CDR3: CASPVSYLGGVKNEQFF
DNA: TGTGCCAGCCCCGTATCCTACTTGGGGGGCGTAAAGAATGAGCAGTTCTTC

size: NA
V: TRBV4-2
D: TRBD2
J: TRBJ2-1
CDR3: CASSQVGRGADNEQFF
DNA: TGTGCCAGCAGCCAGGTTGGGCGGGGGGCCGACAATGAGCAGTTCTTC

size: NA
V: TRBV20-1
D: NA
J: TRBJ2-7
CDR3: CSARSPVLSYEQYF
DNA: TGCAGTGCTAGAAGCCCAGTACTATCCTACGAGCAGTACTTC

size: NA
V: TRBV5-1
D: TRBD2
J: TRBJ2-7
CDR3: CASSKESSGRSEQYF
DNA: TGCGCCAGCAGCAAAGAGTCTAGCGGGAGATCCGAGCAGTACTTC

size: NA
V: TRBV20-1
D: NA
J: TRBJ1-2
CDR3: CSASGQNYGYTF
DNA: TGCAGTGCTAGCGGGCAGAACTATGGCTACACCTTC

size: NA
V: TRBV20-1
D: NA
J: TRBJ1-5
CDR3: CSARVGPTSNQPQHF
DNA: TGCAGTGCTAGAGTTGGGCCGACTAGCAATCAGCCCCAGCATTTT

size: NA
V: TRBV12-3/TRBV12-4
D: NA
J: TRBJ2-7
CDR3: CASSPTSLGGQYF
DNA: TGTGCCAGCAGTCCTACATCCTTGGGGGGGCAGTACTTC

size: many
V: TRBV5-1
D: NA
J: TRBJ2-7
CDR3: CASSLNVEQYF
DNA: TGCGCCAGCAGCTTGAATGTGGAGCAGTACTTC

size: NA
V: TRBV4-1
D: NA
J: TRBJ1-4
CDR3: CASSQVPATNEKLFF
DNA: TGCGCCAGCAGCCAAGTTCCCGCAACTAATGAAAAACTGTTTTTT

size: few
V: TRBV10-3
D: NA
J: TRBJ2-1
CDR3: CAISRGSSSYNEQFF
DNA: TGTGCCATCAGCCGAGGGAGTTCTAGCTACAATGAGCAGTTCTTC

size: NA
V: TRBV12-3/TRBV12-4
D: NA
J: TRBJ2-1
CDR3: CASSNQGTPYNEQFF
DNA: TGTGCCAGCAGTAACCAGGGTACCCCCTACAATGAGCAGTTCTTC

size: NA
V: TRBV9
D: NA
J: TRBJ2-2
CDR3: CASSTQGRELFF
DNA: TGTGCCAGCAGCACACAGGGCCGGGAGCTGTTTTTT

size: few
V: TRBV28
D: TRBD1
J: TRBJ1-4
CDR3: CASRTHLDRVELFF
DNA: TGTGCCAGCAGAACCCACCTGGACAGGGTTGAACTGTTTTTT

size: few
V: TRBV12-3/TRBV12-4
D: TRBD2
J: TRBJ2-5
CDR3: CASSASGRAQYF
DNA: TGTGCCAGCAGTGCGTCCGGGAGGGCCCAGTACTTC

size: NA
V: TRBV10-3
D: NA
J: TRBJ2-6
CDR3: CAIPGVAGGSGANVLTF
DNA: TGTGCCATCCCAGGGGTAGCTGGAGGCTCTGGGGCCAACGTCCTGACTTTC

size: NA
V: TRBV6-2/TRBV6-3
D: NA
J: TRBJ2-2
CDR3: CASVFNTGELFF
DNA: TGTGCCAGCGTTTTCAACACCGGGGAGCTGTTTTTT

size: NA
V: TRBV7-6
D: NA
J: TRBJ1-4
CDR3: CASSLNGGFGEKLLF
DNA: TGTGCCAGCAGCTTAAACGGTGGGTTCGGAGAAAAACTGCTTTTT

size: NA
V: TRBV5-1
D: TRBD2
J: TRBJ2-7
CDR3: CASSMGLAGPLEQYF
DNA: TGCGCCAGCAGCATGGGACTAGCGGGGCCCCTCGAGCAGTACTTC

size: NA
V: TRBV6-2/TRBV6-3
D: NA
J: TRBJ1-5
CDR3: CASSYSTGGGKPQHF
DNA: TGTGCCAGCAGTTACTCGACGGGGGGAGGGAAGCCCCAGCATTTT

size: many
V: TRBV29-1
D: NA
J: TRBJ1-2
CDR3: CSVLGLGPAGYTF
DNA: TGCAGCGTTTTGGGACTGGGCCCGGCGGGCTACACCTTC

size: few
V: TRBV4-3
D: NA
J: TRBJ2-1
CDR3: CASSQVREQEQFF
DNA: TGCGCCAGCAGCCAAGTAAGGGAGCAGGAGCAGTTCTTC

size: few
V: TRBV5-1
D: NA
J: TRBJ2-3
CDR3: CASSLEPPPGGTDTQYF
DNA: TGCGCCAGCAGCTTGGAACCCCCTCCCGGCGGCACAGATACGCAGTATTTT

size: NA
V: TRBV6-1
D: NA
J: TRBJ2-7
CDR3: CASRRGGDTYEQYF
DNA: TGTGCCAGCAGGAGGGGGGGGGACACCTACGAGCAGTACTTC

size: few
V: TRBV7-9
D: NA
J: TRBJ2-4
CDR3: CASSLTGSEAGGNIQYF
DNA: TGTGCCAGCAGCTTAACAGGGTCCGAGGCAGGCGGGAACATTCAGTACTTC

size: NA
V: TRBV11-2
D: NA
J: TRBJ1-4
CDR3: CASTAGQGARKLFF
DNA: TGTGCCAGCACCGCCGGGCAGGGTGCGAGAAAACTGTTTTTT

size: NA
V: TRBV30
D: NA
J: TRBJ2-3
CDR3: CAWSVYTDTQYF
DNA: TGTGCCTGGAGTGTCTACACAGATACGCAGTATTTT

size: few
V: TRBV12-3/TRBV12-4
D: NA
J: TRBJ2-3
CDR3: CASSFRGQSTDTQYF
DNA: TGTGCCAGCAGTTTTCGAGGACAGAGCACAGATACGCAGTATTTT

size: NA
V: TRBV2
D: NA
J: TRBJ1-2
CDR3: CASSEDIYGYTF
DNA: TGTGCCAGCAGTGAGGACATCTATGGCTACACCTTC

size: few
V: TRBV29-1
D: NA
J: TRBJ2-2
CDR3: CSVEEGSLHTGELFF
DNA: TGCAGCGTTGAAGAGGGCTCCCTGCACACCGGGGAGCTGTTTTTT

size: once
V: TRBV2
D: NA
J: TRBJ2-2
CDR3: CASSEASYTGELFF
DNA: TGTGCCAGCAGTGAAGCTTCATATACCGGGGAGCTGTTTTTT

size: once
V: TRBV20-1
D: NA
J: TRBJ2-3
CDR3: CSASGTTSTDTQYF
DNA: TGCAGTGCTAGTGGGACAACTAGCACAGATACGCAGTATTTT

size: once
V: TRBV7-9
D: NA
J: TRBJ2-7
CDR3: CASSLSVGRGEQYF
DNA: TGTGCCAGCAGCTTAAGCGTTGGAAGGGGCGAGCAGTACTTC